This T cell receptor beta chain stems from a study of blood T cell repertoires in COVID-19 (dated by TCRdb to about 2020). Looking at the study overall: Samples from collaborators originated in the United States, Italy and Spain and spanned both the acute and convalescent phases of COVID-19. The prospective study material was composed of cDNA or gDNA derived from T cells, B-cell-depleted T cells, or PBMCs. Deeply sampled blood TCRbeta repertoires from subjects exposed to, actively infected with, or recovered from COVID-19 were included in the dataset. The repertoires were made available in a free public database intended to serve as a resource for research on the immune response to SARS-CoV-2. The samples were drawn from two sources: the first 160 participants of the ongoing ImmuneRACE study, and 950 to 1,500 subjects contributed by 6 global collaborators. Sample metadata almost always included a de-identified subject ID, COVID-19 status, age in years and sex. HLA class I and class II types, where available, came from metadata supplied by the sample provider rather than from assay-based typing.

A word on this clone: What antigen it recognizes has not been identified. Base qualities are missing; no much larger clone stands one base away.

The immunoSEQ Assay, a bias-controlled multiplex PCR, was used to amplify TCRbeta CDR3 regions from genomic DNA. The study's own analysis went as follows. Within the assay, amplification of reference gene primers was used to estimate how many nucleated cells each sample contained. To quantify the absolute abundance of each unique TCRbeta CDR3 rearrangement, sequence reads were collapsed and filtered. For each sample, productive Simpson clonality was calculated as the square root of Simpson's diversity index over productive rearrangements. Here the immuneACCESS table is served through TCRdb, limited to in-frame sequences with V and J called. Missing clones are a known gap in these copies; in checked studies unresolved V genes cover under half, and the rest lacks a known reason. D and trimming were read from the DNA, whereas the V and J calls and clone size are those reported in that table. The sample data list some 530,000 clones, and about 88% of these were observed just once. Together, the top ten hold more than 7.5% of the sample.

What the work shows at the level of the full study, not this receptor alone: The quantity of clinical and demographic metadata differed by source and by participant and was supplied without curation.

V is reduced by 1 base and J by 0 bases, leaving a spacing of 11 bases between them. The CDR3, from cysteine to phenylalanine, totals 16 residues. The CDR3 DNA has 48 bases and is translated from base 1. Per the germline V gene (reference sequence), LNHNV is the CDR1 and YYDKDF is the CDR2. Enrolling through a virtual design, the prospective study's participants ranged in age from roughly 18 to 89 years and lived across 24 United States geographic areas. In the prospective study, cohorts were assigned on the basis of participant-reported clinical history obtained from a screening survey and a study questionnaire. ImmuneRACE Cohort 3 recovered participants were defined by two consecutive negative NP/OP PCR tests, healthcare professional clearance, or symptom resolution. In the prospective study, mobile phlebotomists collected whole blood, serum and a nasopharyngeal or oropharyngeal swab from each participant. Participants in the prospective study had the option to provide additional blood draws and questionnaires over an approximately 2-month period. Prospective study blood samples were shipped either frozen or at room temperature before DNA extraction.

The TCR originated in a woman aged 55-69 years who had recovered from COVID-19. The V and J genes are TRBV15 and TRBJ2-3; perhaps TRBD2 is the D gene, with 5 bases matching. The sequencing sample was made of PBMCs or T cells enriched from blood (not recorded which). The CDR3 reads as follows: CATSRGLAVSTDTQYF. The DNA sequence reads TGTGCCACCAGCAGAGGGCTAGCAGTTAGCACAGATACGCAGTATTTT.